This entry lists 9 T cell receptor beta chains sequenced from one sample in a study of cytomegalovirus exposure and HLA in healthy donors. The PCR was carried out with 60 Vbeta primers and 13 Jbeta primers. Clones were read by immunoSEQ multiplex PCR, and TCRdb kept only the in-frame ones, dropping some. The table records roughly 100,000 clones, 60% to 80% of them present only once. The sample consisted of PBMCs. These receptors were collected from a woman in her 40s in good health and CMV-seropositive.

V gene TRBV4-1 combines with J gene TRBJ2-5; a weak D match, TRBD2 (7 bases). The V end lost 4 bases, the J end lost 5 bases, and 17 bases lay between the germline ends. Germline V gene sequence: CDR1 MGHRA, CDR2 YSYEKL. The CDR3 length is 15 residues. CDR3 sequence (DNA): TGCGCCAGCAGCCCTTACAGCGAGGGGGGGGAGACCCAGTACTTC. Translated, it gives CASSPYSEGGETQYF.

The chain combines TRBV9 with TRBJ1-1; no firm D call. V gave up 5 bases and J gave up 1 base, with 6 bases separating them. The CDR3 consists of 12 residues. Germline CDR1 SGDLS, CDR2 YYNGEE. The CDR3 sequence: CASRSGNTEAFF. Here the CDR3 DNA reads TGTGCCAGCAGGTCAGGGAACACTGAAGCTTTCTTT.

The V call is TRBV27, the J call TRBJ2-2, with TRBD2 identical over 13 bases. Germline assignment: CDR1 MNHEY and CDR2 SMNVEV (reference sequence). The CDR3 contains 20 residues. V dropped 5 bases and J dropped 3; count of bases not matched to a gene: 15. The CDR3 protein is CASSPTPRTSGSGHTGELFF. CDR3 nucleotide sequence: TGTGCCAGCAGTCCCACCCCTCGGACTAGCGGGAGTGGTCACACCGGGGAGCTGTTTTTT.

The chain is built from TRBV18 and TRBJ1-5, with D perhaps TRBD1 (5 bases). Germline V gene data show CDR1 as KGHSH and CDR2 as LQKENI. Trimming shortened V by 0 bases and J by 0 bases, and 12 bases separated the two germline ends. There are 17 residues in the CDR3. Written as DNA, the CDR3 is TGTGCCAGCTCACCACCGGGGGGTGCTTATAGCAATCAGCCCCAGCATTTT. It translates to CASSPPGGAYSNQPQHF.

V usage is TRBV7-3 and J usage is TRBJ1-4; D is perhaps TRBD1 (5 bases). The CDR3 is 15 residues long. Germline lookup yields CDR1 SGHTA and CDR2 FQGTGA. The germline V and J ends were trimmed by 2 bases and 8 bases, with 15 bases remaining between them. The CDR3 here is CASSLYAGSREKLFF. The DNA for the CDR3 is TGTGCCAGCAGCTTATACGCAGGGTCTAGGGAAAAACTGTTTTTT.

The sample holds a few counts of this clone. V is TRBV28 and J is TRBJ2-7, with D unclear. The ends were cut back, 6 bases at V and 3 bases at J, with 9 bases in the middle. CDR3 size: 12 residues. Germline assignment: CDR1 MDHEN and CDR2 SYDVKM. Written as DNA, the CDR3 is TGTGCCAGCAGATCTTTCGTCTACGAGCAGTACTTC. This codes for CASRSFVYEQYF.

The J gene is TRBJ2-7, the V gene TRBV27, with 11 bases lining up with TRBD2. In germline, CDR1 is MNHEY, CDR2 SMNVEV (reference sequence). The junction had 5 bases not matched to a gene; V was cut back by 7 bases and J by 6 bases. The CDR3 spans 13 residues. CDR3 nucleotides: TGTGCCAGCAAACTAGCGGGAGTCAGCGAGCAGTACTTC. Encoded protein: CASKLAGVSEQYF.

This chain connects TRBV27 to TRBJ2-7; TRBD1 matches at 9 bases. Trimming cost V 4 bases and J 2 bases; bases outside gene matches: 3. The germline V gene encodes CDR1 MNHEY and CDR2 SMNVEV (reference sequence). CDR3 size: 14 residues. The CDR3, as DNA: TGTGCCAGCAGTTGGAGACAGGGGGCCTACGAGCAGTACTTC. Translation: CASSWRQGAYEQYF.

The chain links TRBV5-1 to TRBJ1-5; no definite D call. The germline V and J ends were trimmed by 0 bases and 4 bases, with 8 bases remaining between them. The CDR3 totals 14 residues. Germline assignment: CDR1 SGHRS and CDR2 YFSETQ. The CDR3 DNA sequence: TGCGCCAGCAGCTTGGCGTCGGGGAATCAGCCCCAGCATTTT. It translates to CASSLASGNQPQHF.